This T cell receptor (beta chain) emerged from a study of blood T cell repertoires in COVID-19. Overall study: Sites across the United States, Italy and Spain contributed samples from acute and convalescent COVID-19. Sample material is recorded as cDNA or gDNA derived from T cells, B-cell-depleted T cells, or PBMCs.

Cohort 3 donors counted as recovered after two negative PCRs, clearance, or resolved symptoms. Authors' data handling: Amplifying reference gene primers gave estimates of nucleated cell counts. This table comes from immunoSEQ multiplex PCR, and its TCRdb copy is limited to in-frame clones, with some not included. For V, J and clone size, that table is used; D and trimming come from the DNA. The top ten hold over 9.5% of the sample, which has roughly 190,000 clones, 82% seen once. Germline loops: CDR1 MNHNS, CDR2 SASEGT. The CDR3 contains 12 residues when both ends are counted. Note on this clone: Without the conserved terminal phenylalanine or tryptophan, this CDR3 likely stems from a read error. The DNA is omitted, as the CDR3 cannot be located on it reliably, and the CDR3 follows TCRdb's listing.

Sequencing was done on a sample of PBMCs or T cells enriched from blood (not recorded which). This sequence originates from a man between 40 and 49 years old who had recovered from COVID-19. This chain links TRBV6-1 with TRBJ1-1. CDR3: CASSDVGGTHHD.